The TCR beta chain under discussion was sequenced for a study of T cell clonotyping in hematopoietic cell transplantation. Study-wide context: Pretransplant recipient samples were taken after cytoreduction.

Here immunoSEQ multiplex PCR was the method, and the copy in TCRdb shows in-frame clones only, minus some. Here the sample spans tens of thousands of clones, more than 85% being singletons. This clone was seen only a few times. Trimming removed 3 bases from V and 6 bases from J, with 13 bases in between. This CDR3 has 15 residues. Germline-derived CDR1 and CDR2 are SGHRS and YFSETQ. Time point in this sample: recipient sample about 28 days before transplant, after cytoreduction. V usage is TRBV5-1 and J usage is TRBJ1-6; no reliable D call. Specimen: peripheral blood mononuclear cells, collected before stem cell transplant. The source of this sequence is a man in his forties or fifties with acute myeloid leukemia. Some clones in this sample may be carry-over from other donors' samples. The CDR3 sequence is CASSSVPGSNSPLHF. The CDR3 DNA sequence: TGCGCCAGCAGCTCCGTACCGGGGAGTAATTCACCCCTCCACTTT.